A selection of T cell receptor beta chains follows, all from one sample in a study of shared clonotypes between healthy human individuals. TCRdb keeps only in-frame clones here, not all; method: immunoSEQ multiplex PCR. Among about 820,000 clones listed, more than 85% were seen once. What was sequenced was naive CD8+ T cells sorted from blood. These receptors were taken from a man aged 25 to 40 in good health. CDR3s include the opening cysteine and the closing phenylalanine or tryptophan. D genes are given only for firm matches. Expanded clones are given a class, and other clones once, few, many or no size at all.

j_call d_call clone_size v_call cdr3_aa cdr3_nt
TRBJ2-5 NA once TRBV15 CATSRDLGGEGYQETQYF TGTGCCACCAGCAGAGATCTAGGTGGAGAGGGGTACCAAGAGACCCAGTACTTC
TRBJ2-1 NA NA TRBV6-5 CASSYGGPYNEQFF TGTGCCAGCAGTTATGGGGGCCCCTACAATGAGCAGTTCTTC
TRBJ2-2 TRBD2 NA TRBV7-6 CASSSGLAGANTGELFF TGTGCCAGCAGCTCGGGACTAGCGGGGGCGAACACCGGGGAGCTGTTTTTT
TRBJ2-1 TRBD2 NA TRBV4-3 CASSQESSGSLYEQFF TGCGCCAGCAGCCAAGAGTCTAGCGGGAGCCTCTATGAGCAGTTCTTC
TRBJ1-1 NA NA TRBV4-1 CASSQENTEAFF TGCGCCAGCAGCCAAGAGAACACTGAAGCTTTCTTT
TRBJ1-5 TRBD1 NA TRBV28 CASSGQGQGEAHQPQHF TGTGCCAGCAGTGGCCAGGGACAGGGAGAAGCGCATCAGCCCCAGCATTTT
TRBJ1-4 TRBD1 NA TRBV9 CASSATGFDEKLFF TGTGCCAGCAGCGCGACAGGGTTTGACGAAAAACTGTTTTTT
TRBJ2-7 NA NA TRBV29-1 CSVSADSSYEQYF TGCAGCGTTAGCGCGGATAGCTCCTACGAGCAGTACTTC
TRBJ1-2 TRBD1 NA TRBV5-6 CASSPGQGYGYTF TGTGCCAGCAGCCCGGGACAGGGCTATGGCTACACCTTC
TRBJ2-7 NA NA TRBV14 CASSQSGTEGYEQYF TGTGCCAGCAGCCAATCCGGGACGGAGGGTTACGAGCAGTACTTC
TRBJ2-7 NA NA TRBV7-9 CASSLDGIPYEQYF TGTGCCAGCAGCCTGGACGGGATTCCCTACGAGCAGTACTTC
TRBJ2-6 TRBD1 once TRBV9 CASSTRDSAEAGANVLTF TGTGCCAGCAGCACAAGGGACAGTGCCGAGGCTGGGGCCAACGTCCTGACTTTC
TRBJ2-1 NA NA TRBV27 CASSSGLWSSSDEQFF TGTGCCAGCAGTTCCGGTTTGTGGTCTTCAAGCGATGAGCAGTTCTTC
TRBJ2-7 NA NA TRBV19 CASSISGGFYEQYF TGTGCCAGTAGTATATCTGGGGGCTTTTACGAGCAGTACTTC
TRBJ2-5 TRBD2 NA TRBV11-2 CASSQPSGAVQETQYF TGTGCCAGCAGCCAACCGAGCGGGGCGGTCCAAGAGACCCAGTACTTC
TRBJ1-5 TRBD1 NA TRBV19 CASRGTGALSLNQPQHF TGTGCCAGTCGGGGGACAGGGGCACTATCGCTCAATCAGCCCCAGCATTTT
TRBJ2-7 NA many TRBV28 CASRDTYEQYF TGTGCCAGCCGGGACACCTACGAGCAGTACTTC
TRBJ1-5 NA NA TRBV5-5 CASSQQGSSFQPQHF TGTGCCAGCAGTCAACAGGGTAGTAGTTTTCAGCCCCAGCATTTT